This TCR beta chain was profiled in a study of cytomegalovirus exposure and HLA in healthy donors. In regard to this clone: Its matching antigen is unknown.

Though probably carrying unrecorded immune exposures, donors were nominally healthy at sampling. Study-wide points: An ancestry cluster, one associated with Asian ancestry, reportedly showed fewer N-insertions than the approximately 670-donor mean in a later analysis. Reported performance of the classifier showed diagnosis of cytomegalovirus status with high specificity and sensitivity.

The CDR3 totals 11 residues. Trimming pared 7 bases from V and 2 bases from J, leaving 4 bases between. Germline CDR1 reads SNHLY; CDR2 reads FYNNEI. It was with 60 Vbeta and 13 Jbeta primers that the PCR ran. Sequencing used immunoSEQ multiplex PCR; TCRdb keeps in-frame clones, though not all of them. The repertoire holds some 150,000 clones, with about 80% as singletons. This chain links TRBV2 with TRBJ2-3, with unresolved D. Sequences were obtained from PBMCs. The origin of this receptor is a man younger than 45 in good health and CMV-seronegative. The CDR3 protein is CASTFTDTQYF. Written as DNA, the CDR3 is TGTGCCAGCACATTCACAGATACGCAGTATTTT.